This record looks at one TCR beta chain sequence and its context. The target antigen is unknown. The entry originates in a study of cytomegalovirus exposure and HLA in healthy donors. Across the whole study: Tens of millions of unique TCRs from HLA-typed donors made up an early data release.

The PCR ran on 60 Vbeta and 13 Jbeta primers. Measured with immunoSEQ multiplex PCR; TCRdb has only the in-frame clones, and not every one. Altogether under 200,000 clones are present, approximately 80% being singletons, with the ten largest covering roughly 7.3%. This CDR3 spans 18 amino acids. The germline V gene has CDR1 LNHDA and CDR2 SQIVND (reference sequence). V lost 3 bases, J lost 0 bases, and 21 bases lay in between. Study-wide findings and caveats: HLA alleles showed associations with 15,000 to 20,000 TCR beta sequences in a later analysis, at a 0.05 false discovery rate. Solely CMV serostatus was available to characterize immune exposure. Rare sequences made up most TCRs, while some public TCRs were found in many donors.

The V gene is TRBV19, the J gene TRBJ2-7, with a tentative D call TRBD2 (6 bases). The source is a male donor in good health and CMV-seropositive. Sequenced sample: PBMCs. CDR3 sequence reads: CASSIRQYELADSYEQYF. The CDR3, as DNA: TGTGCCAGTAGTATTAGACAGTATGAATTAGCGGACTCCTACGAGCAGTACTTC.